This TCR beta chain was documented in a study of cytomegalovirus exposure and HLA in healthy donors. PCR amplification relied on 60 Vbeta primers (plus 13 Jbeta primers). Generated by immunoSEQ multiplex PCR, the TCRdb table keeps only in-frame clones and is missing some. The sample data list about 74,000 clones. Study results and caveats: A later analysis found that most CMV-associated TCR beta chains appeared HLA-restricted.

In regard to this clone: The antigen remains undetermined.

The source of this sequence is a female donor in good health and CMV-seropositive. The specimen was PBMCs.

CDR3 sequence (DNA): TGCGCCAGCAGCCGCTCCGGAGACACAGATACGCAGTATTTT. It is translated as CASSRSGDTDTQYF. The chain joins TRBV4-1 to TRBJ2-3; D remains unclear. The CDR3 sequence is 14 residues long. In germline, CDR1 is MGHRA, CDR2 YSYEKL. The V end lost 4 bases, the J end lost 2 bases, and 10 bases lay between the germline ends.